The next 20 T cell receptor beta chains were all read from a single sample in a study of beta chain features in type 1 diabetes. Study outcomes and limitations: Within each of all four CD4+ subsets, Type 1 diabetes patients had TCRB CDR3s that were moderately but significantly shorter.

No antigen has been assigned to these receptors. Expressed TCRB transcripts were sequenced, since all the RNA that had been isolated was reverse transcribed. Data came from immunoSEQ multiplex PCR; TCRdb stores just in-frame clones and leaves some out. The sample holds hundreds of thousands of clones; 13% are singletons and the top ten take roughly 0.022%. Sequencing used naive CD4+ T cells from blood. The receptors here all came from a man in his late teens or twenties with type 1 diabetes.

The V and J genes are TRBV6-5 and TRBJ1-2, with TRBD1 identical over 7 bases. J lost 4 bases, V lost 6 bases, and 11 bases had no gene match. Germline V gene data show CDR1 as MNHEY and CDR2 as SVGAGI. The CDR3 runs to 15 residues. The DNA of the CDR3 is TGTGCCAGCAGCCCCAGGGGGACAACCTCCTATGGCTACACCTTC. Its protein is CASSPRGTTSYGYTF.

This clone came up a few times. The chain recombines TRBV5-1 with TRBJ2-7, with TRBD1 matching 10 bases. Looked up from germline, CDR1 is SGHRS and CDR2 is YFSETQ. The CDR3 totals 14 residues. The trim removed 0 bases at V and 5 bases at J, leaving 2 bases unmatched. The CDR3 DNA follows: TGCGCCAGCAGCTTGGAAGGGACAGGGGACGAGCAGTACTTC. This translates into CASSLEGTGDEQYF.

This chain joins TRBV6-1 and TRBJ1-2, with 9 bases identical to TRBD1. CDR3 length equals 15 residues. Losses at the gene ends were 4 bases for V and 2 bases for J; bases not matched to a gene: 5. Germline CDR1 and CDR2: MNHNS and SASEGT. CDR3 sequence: CASSGQGESNYGYTF. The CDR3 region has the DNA TGTGCCAGCAGTGGACAGGGGGAGTCCAACTATGGCTACACCTTC.

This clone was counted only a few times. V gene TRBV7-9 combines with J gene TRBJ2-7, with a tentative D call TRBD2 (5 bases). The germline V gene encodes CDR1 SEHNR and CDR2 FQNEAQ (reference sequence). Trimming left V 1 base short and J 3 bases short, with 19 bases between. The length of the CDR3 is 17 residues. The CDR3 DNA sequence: TGTGCCAGCAGCTTAGGAGGCGCCGTGGGGAGTTACTACGAGCAGTACTTC. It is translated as CASSLGGAVGSYYEQYF.

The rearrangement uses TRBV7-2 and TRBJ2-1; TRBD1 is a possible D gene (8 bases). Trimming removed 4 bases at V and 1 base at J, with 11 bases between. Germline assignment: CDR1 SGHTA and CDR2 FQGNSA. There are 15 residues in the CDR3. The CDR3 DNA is TGTGCCAGCAGCTCACAGGGGGGGTCCTACAATGAGCAGTTCTTC. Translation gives CASSSQGGSYNEQFF.

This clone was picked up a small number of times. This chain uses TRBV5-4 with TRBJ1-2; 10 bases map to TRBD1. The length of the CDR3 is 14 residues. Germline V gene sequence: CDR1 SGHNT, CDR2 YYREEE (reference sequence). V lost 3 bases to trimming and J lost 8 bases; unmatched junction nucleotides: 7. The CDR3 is CASSWGTGVQGYTF. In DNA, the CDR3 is TGTGCCAGCAGCTGGGGGACAGGGGTACAGGGCTACACCTTC.

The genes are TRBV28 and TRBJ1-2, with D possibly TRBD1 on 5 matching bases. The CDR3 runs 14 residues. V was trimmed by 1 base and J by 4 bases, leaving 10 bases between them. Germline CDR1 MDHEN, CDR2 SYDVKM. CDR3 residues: CASSLSGLFYGYTF. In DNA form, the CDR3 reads TGTGCCAGCAGTTTATCGGGACTGTTCTATGGCTACACCTTC.

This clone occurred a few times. This CDR3 reads CASSKGLAETQYF. As DNA, the CDR3 is TGTGCCAGTAGTAAAGGACTAGCAGAGACCCAGTACTTC. The chain carries TRBV19 and TRBJ2-5; TRBD2 agrees at 8 bases. Per the germline V gene, CDR1 is LNHDA and CDR2 is SQIVND (reference sequence). The CDR3 covers 13 residues. V lost 4 bases, J lost 4 bases, and 2 bases stayed unmatched. Filled out from reference TRBV19 and TRBJ2-5, the complete variable domain reads DGGITQSPKYLFRKEGQNVTLSCEQNLNHDAMYWYRQDPGQGLRLIYYSQIVNDFQKGDIAEGYSVSREKKESFPLTVTSAQKNPTAFYLCASSKGLAETQYFGPGTRLLVL.

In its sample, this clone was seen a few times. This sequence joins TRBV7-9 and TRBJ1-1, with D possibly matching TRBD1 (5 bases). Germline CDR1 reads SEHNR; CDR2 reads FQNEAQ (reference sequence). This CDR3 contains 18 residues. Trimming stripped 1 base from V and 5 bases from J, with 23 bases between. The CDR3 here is CASSLGVGRARSRTEAFF. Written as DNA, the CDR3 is TGTGCCAGCAGCTTAGGTGTGGGCAGGGCCCGTTCGAGGACTGAAGCTTTCTTT.

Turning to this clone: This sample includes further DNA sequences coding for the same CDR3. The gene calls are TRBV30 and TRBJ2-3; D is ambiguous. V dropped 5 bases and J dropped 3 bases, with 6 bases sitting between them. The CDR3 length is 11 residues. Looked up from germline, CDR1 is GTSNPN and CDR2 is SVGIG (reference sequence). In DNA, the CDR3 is TGTGCCTGGGGGGTGACAGATACGCAGTATTTT. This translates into CAWGVTDTQYF.

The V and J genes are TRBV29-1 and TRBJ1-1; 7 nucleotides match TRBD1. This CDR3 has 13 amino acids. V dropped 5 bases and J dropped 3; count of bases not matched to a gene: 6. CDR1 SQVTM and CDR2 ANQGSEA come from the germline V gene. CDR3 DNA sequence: TGCAGCGTTCAAGGACAGGCATACACTGAAGCTTTCTTT. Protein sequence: CSVQGQAYTEAFF.

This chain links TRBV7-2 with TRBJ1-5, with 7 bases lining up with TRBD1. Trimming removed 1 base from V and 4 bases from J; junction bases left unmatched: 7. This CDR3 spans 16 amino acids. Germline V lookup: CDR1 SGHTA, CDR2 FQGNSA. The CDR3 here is CASSLGAQGGNQPQHF. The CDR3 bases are TGTGCCAGCAGCTTAGGAGCCCAGGGGGGAAATCAGCCCCAGCATTTT. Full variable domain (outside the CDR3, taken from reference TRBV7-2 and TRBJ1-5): GAGVSQSPSNKVTEKGKDVELRCDPISGHTALYWYRQSLGQGLEFLIYFQGNSAPDKSGLPSDRFSAERTGGSVSTLTIQRTQQEDSAVYLCASSLGAQGGNQPQHFGDGTRLSIL.

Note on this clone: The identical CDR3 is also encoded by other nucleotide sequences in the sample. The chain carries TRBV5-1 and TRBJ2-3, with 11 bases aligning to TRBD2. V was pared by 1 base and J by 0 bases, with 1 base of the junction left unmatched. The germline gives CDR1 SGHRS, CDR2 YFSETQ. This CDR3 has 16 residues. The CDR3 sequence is CASSLLAGGSTDTQYF. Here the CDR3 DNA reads TGCGCCAGCAGCTTGCTAGCGGGGGGCAGCACAGATACGCAGTATTTT. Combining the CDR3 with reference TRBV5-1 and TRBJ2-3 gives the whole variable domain KAGVTQTPRYLIKTRGQQVTLSCSPISGHRSVSWYQQTPGQGLQFLFEYFSETQRNKGNFPGRFSGRQFSNSRSEMNVSTLELGDSALYLCASSLLAGGSTDTQYFGPGTRLTVL.

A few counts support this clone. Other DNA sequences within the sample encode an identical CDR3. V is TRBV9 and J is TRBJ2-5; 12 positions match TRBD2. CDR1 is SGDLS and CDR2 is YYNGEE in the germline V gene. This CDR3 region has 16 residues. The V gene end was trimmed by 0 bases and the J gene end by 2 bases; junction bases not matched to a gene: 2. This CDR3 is CASSVAGLAGQETQYF. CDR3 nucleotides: TGTGCCAGCAGCGTAGCTGGACTAGCGGGGCAAGAGACCCAGTACTTC.

CDR3 loop: CASSERPQRYEAFF. DNA for the CDR3: TGTGCCAGCAGTGAACGACCGCAACGCTATGAAGCTTTCTTT. This rearrangement joins TRBV6-5 to TRBJ1-1; D remains ambiguous. In germline, CDR1 is MNHEY, CDR2 SVGAGI. The ends were cut back, 5 bases at V and 7 bases at J, with 17 bases in the middle. The CDR3 length is 14 residues.

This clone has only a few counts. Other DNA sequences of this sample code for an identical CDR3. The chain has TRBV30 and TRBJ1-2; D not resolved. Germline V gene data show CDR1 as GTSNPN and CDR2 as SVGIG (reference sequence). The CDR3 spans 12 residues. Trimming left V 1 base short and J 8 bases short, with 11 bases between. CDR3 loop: CAWSGSGRGYTF. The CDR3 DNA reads TGTGCCTGGAGTGGTAGCGGTCGAGGCTACACCTTC.

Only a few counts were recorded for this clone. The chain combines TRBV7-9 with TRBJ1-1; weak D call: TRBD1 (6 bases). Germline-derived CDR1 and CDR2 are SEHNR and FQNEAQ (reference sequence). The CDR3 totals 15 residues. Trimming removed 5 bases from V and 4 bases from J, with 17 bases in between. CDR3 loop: CASSPQTGEVTEAFF. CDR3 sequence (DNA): TGTGCCAGCAGCCCGCAGACAGGAGAGGTCACTGAAGCTTTCTTT.

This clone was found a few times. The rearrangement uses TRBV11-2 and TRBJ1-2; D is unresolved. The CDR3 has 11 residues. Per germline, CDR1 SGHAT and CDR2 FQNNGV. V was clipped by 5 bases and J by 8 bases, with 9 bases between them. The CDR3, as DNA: TGTGCCAGCAGCCCCCGCGTCGGCTACACCTTC. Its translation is CASSPRVGYTF.

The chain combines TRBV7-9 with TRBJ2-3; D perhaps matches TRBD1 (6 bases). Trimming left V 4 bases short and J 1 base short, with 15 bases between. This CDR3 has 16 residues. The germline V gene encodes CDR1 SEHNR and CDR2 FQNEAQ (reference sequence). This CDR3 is CASSSPRAGGTDTQYF. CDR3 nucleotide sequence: TGTGCCAGCAGCTCCCCACGGGCAGGGGGCACAGATACGCAGTATTTT. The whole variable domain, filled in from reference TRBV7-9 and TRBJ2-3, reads DTGVSQNPRHKITKRGQNVTFRCDPISEHNRLYWYRQTLGQGPEFLTYFQNEAQLEKSRLLSDRFSAERPKGSFSTLEIQRTEQGDSAMYLCASSSPRAGGTDTQYFGPGTRLTVL.

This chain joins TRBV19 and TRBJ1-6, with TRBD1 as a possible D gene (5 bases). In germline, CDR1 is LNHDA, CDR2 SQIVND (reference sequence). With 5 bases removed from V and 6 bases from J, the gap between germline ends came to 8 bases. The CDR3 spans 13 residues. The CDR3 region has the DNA TGTGCCAGTAGTGGCAGGGTTAATTCACCCCTCCACTTT. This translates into CASSGRVNSPLHF.